Each of the 27 T cell receptor beta chains below was sequenced from the same sample in a study of TIL therapy for anti-PD-1-resistant metastatic lung cancer. The sample's time point: pre-treatment sample, taken before nivolumab and TIL therapy. The immunoSEQ assay was v3. Sequencing used immunoSEQ multiplex PCR; TCRdb keeps in-frame clones, though not all of them. There are about 16,000 clones in the sample; approximately 74% occur only once, and about 35% lies in the top ten. This material consisted of blood, taken at baseline. The receptors here all came from a person aged 25 to 85 with non-small cell lung cancer.

V and J are TRBV19 and TRBJ2-1; D uncertain. Trimming stripped 5 bases from V and 0 bases from J, with 17 bases between. The CDR3 consists of 17 residues. Germline V gene sequence: CDR1 LNHDA, CDR2 SQIVND (reference sequence). The CDR3 region has the DNA TGTGCCAGTAGTCCCTTCAAGGCCGTCTACTCCTACAATGAGCAGTTCTTC. Its protein product is CASSPFKAVYSYNEQFF.

The V and J genes are TRBV2 and TRBJ2-1; 13 bases are shared with TRBD2. The CDR3 runs 14 residues. Germline V gives CDR1 SNHLY, CDR2 FYNNEI. V lost 3 bases and J lost 12; bases outside the gene matches: 5. The DNA for the CDR3 is TGTGCCAGCAGTGATGGACTAGCGGGAGTAAGGCAGTTCTTC. Translating gives CASSDGLAGVRQFF.

The gene calls are TRBV9 and TRBJ1-2, with TRBD1 matching over 7 bases. The CDR3 extends over 16 amino acids. V lost 4 bases and J lost 0; bases outside the gene matches: 9. Germline V CDR1 and CDR2: SGDLS, YYNGEE. The CDR3 nucleotides read TGTGCCAGCAGCTCACATAACAGGGGAGCTAACTATGGCTACACCTTC. Its protein is CASSSHNRGANYGYTF. Together with reference TRBV9 and TRBJ1-2, the CDR3 gives the full variable domain: DSGVTQTPKHLITATGQRVTLRCSPRSGDLSVYWYQQSLDQGLQFLIQYYNGEERAKGNILERFSAQQFPDLHSELNLSSLELGDSALYFCASSSHNRGANYGYTFGSGTRLTVV.

The rearrangement joins TRBV6-5 to TRBJ1-4; D call uncertain. Germline assignment: CDR1 MNHEY and CDR2 SVGAGI. The germline V and J ends were trimmed by 0 bases and 4 bases, with 6 bases remaining between them. The CDR3 has 14 amino acids. The CDR3 nucleotides are TGTGCCAGCAGTTACTCGTGGGGTAATGAAAAACTGTTTTTT. Its protein product is CASSYSWGNEKLFF.

V usage is TRBV7-2 and J usage is TRBJ2-7, with D possibly being TRBD1 or TRBD2 (6 bases each). Trimming shortened V by 1 base and J by 0 bases, and 13 bases separated the two germline ends. CDR1 and CDR2 from the germline V gene are SGHTA and FQGNSA. The CDR3 runs 16 residues. The CDR3 loop reads CASSLVPGALSYEQYF. For the CDR3, the DNA is TGTGCCAGCAGCTTAGTTCCGGGGGCCCTCTCCTACGAGCAGTACTTC.

There are a few counts of this clone. V is TRBV19 and J is TRBJ1-5; D possibly corresponds to TRBD1 (5 bases). The CDR3 loop spans 17 amino acids. CDR1 and CDR2 (germline): LNHDA, SQIVND (reference sequence). V was shortened by 0 bases and J by 3 bases, with 15 bases between the two germline ends. Here the CDR3 reads CASSIEGTNIVNQPQHF. As DNA, the CDR3 is TGTGCCAGTAGTATAGAAGGGACCAATATCGTCAATCAGCCCCAGCATTTT.

The CDR3 is CASSRTVGGNTEAFF. The CDR3 DNA reads as TGTGCCAGCAGCCGGACCGTCGGGGGAAACACTGAAGCTTTCTTT. The gene calls are TRBV5-6 and TRBJ1-1; possible D gene TRBD1, 5 bases. CDR3 size: 15 residues. Deletions cut 4 bases from V and 2 bases from J, with 15 bases between. Germline loops: CDR1 SGHDT, CDR2 YYEEEE.

The chain recombines TRBV9 with TRBJ2-3; 12 bases agree with TRBD1. V was clipped by 4 bases and J by 7 bases; unmatched bases: 13. This CDR3 comprises 17 residues. Germline values: CDR1 SGDLS, CDR2 YYNGEE. The CDR3: CASSSGGDRGPVNTQYF. The CDR3 DNA is TGTGCCAGCAGCAGTGGCGGGGACAGGGGGCCGGTGAATACGCAGTATTTT.

The V and J genes are TRBV27 and TRBJ1-2; 8 nucleotides match TRBD1. This CDR3 spans 12 amino acids. Per the germline V gene, CDR1 is MNHEY and CDR2 is SMNVEV (reference sequence). V shed 8 bases, J shed 8 bases, and the junction held 7 bases outside the gene matches. The CDR3 nucleotides are TGTGCCAGCTCGACAGGGGTAGAGGGCTACACCTTC. The encoded protein is CASSTGVEGYTF.

The V gene is TRBV5-1, the J gene TRBJ2-2; no definite D call. CDR1 is SGHRS, CDR2 YFSETQ, per germline. The CDR3 consists of 14 residues. Trimming took 1 base from V and 3 from J, leaving 7 bases between them. Here the CDR3 DNA reads TGCGCCAGCAGCTTGATAGGAGACACCGGGGAGCTGTTTTTT. It translates to CASSLIGDTGELFF.

The gene calls are TRBV29-1 and TRBJ1-2; no firm D call. In germline, CDR1 is SQVTM, CDR2 ANQGSEA. The CDR3 runs to 13 residues. Trimming shortened V by 7 bases and J by 6 bases, and 18 bases separated the two germline ends. CDR3 sequence: CSAGEPDKNGYTF. DNA for the CDR3: TGCAGCGCCGGGGAGCCGGATAAGAATGGCTACACCTTC.

The chain joins TRBV7-2 to TRBJ2-3; possibly TRBD2 for D (5 bases). V was clipped by 4 bases and J by 1 base, with 15 bases between them. This CDR3 region has 16 residues. Germline V lookup: CDR1 SGHTA, CDR2 FQGNSA. The CDR3 DNA sequence: TGTGCCAGCAGCTCCACCTTTGGGCGGGGCACAGATACGCAGTATTTT. As protein: CASSSTFGRGTDTQYF.

The V gene is TRBV5-1, the J gene TRBJ2-5, with 9 bases matching TRBD1. The J call may be faulty, since TRBJ2-7 better matches the DNA end. The CDR3 is 16 amino acids. Germline V gene data show CDR1 as SGHRS and CDR2 as YFSETQ. CDR3 loop: CASSLGTGWSSYEQYF. The CDR3 nucleotides are TGCGCCAGCAGCCTCGGGACAGGGTGGAGCTCCTACGAGCAGTACTTC.

CDR3 in amino acids: CASGQGASPYGYTF. In DNA, the CDR3 is TGTGCCAGCGGACAGGGGGCATCACCATATGGCTACACCTTC. The rearrangement joins TRBV9 to TRBJ1-2, with 11 bases fitting TRBD1. The CDR3 totals 14 residues. From germline, CDR1 is SGDLS and CDR2 YYNGEE. Trimming removed 7 bases from V and 5 bases from J; junction bases left unmatched: 7.

This clone was seen just once. V gene TRBV7-9 combines with J gene TRBJ2-7, with 12 bases fitting TRBD1. CDR3 length: 14 amino acids. J was trimmed by 6 bases and V by 5 bases; bases with no gene match: 5. Germline V CDR1 and CDR2: SEHNR, FQNEAQ (reference sequence). CDR3 nucleotides: TGTGCCAGCAGCGGGGACAGGGGGCACATCGAGCAGTACTTC. It is translated as CASSGDRGHIEQYF. Variable domain in full (rest from reference TRBV7-9 and TRBJ2-7): DTGVSQNPRHKITKRGQNVTFRCDPISEHNRLYWYRQTLGQGPEFLTYFQNEAQLEKSRLLSDRFSAERPKGSFSTLEIQRTEQGDSAMYLCASSGDRGHIEQYFGPGTRLTVT.

J is TRBJ2-7 and V is TRBV7-2; no clear D. Germline lookup yields CDR1 SGHTA and CDR2 FQGNSA. CDR3 length: 12 amino acids. The V and J ends lost 3 bases and 7 bases respectively, with 10 bases between them. CDR3 in amino acids: CASSLGLGEQYF. Here the CDR3 DNA reads TGTGCCAGCAGCTTGGGTTTGGGGGAGCAGTACTTC.

This chain uses TRBV2 with TRBJ1-3; D unclear. The CDR3 extends over 14 amino acids. Trimming took off 4 bases at V and 0 bases at J, with 7 bases between the two ends. Germline V gives CDR1 SNHLY, CDR2 FYNNEI. The CDR3 DNA sequence: TGTGCCAGCAGTGGCAGCGGCTCTGGAAACACCATATATTTT. Translation gives CASSGSGSGNTIYF.

This rearrangement joins TRBV5-6 to TRBJ2-5; 8 bases are a match to TRBD1. Gene TRBJ2-7 matches the end of the DNA better, so the J call may be wrong. The CDR3 contains 14 residues. Germline lookup yields CDR1 SGHDT and CDR2 YYEEEE. In nucleotides, the CDR3 is TGTGCCAGCAGTCCCGACAGGGGAACCGGCGAGCAGTACTTC. As protein: CASSPDRGTGEQYF.

This rearrangement joins TRBV5-1 to TRBJ1-1; D is ambiguous. The CDR3 sequence is 15 residues long. Germline CDR1 SGHRS, CDR2 YFSETQ. Trimming removed 3 bases from V and 1 base from J, with 13 bases in between. CDR3 residues: CASSSREGGNTEAFF. In DNA, the CDR3 is TGCGCCAGCAGCTCGAGAGAGGGAGGGAACACTGAAGCTTTCTTT.

The chain joins TRBV6-6 to TRBJ2-3; D is unresolved. V lost 6 bases and J 5 bases, leaving 6 bases between the germline ends. The CDR3 length is 11 residues. Germline V lookup: CDR1 MNHNY, CDR2 SVGAGI (reference sequence). The CDR3 here is CASRVGDTQYF. The CDR3 DNA is TGTGCCAGCAGGGTAGGAGATACGCAGTATTTT.

This clone was observed a single time. This chain uses TRBV5-4 with TRBJ1-2; 7 bases fit TRBD1. CDR1 and CDR2 (germline): SGHNT, YYREEE (reference sequence). V shed 7 bases and J 2 bases; nucleotides not matched to a gene: 8. This CDR3 contains 14 residues. CDR3 DNA sequence: TGTGCCAGCGGCCGGGAAGGGGGCAACTATGGCTACACCTTC. Its protein product is CASGREGGNYGYTF.

The genes are TRBV7-2 and TRBJ2-5; TRBD2 aligns across 12 bases. V shed 5 bases, J shed 7 bases, and the junction held 14 bases outside the gene matches. The CDR3 runs 17 residues. Germline lookup yields CDR1 SGHTA and CDR2 FQGNSA. The CDR3 is CASSKKSGLAGFGTQYF. The CDR3 DNA reads as TGTGCCAGCAGCAAAAAAAGTGGACTAGCGGGGTTTGGGACCCAGTACTTC.

This clone was counted only a few times. The chain carries TRBV5-4 and TRBJ2-7; D unclear. V lost 4 bases and J 6 bases, leaving 14 bases between the germline ends. The CDR3 has 13 residues. CDR1 and CDR2 from the germline V gene are SGHNT and YYREEE (reference sequence). The CDR3 loop is CASSPDVLGEQYF. In DNA, the CDR3 is TGTGCCAGCAGCCCGGACGTATTGGGCGAGCAGTACTTC.

This clone was observed a few times. J is TRBJ2-4 and V is TRBV4-3; D is ambiguous. V lost 1 base and J 0 bases, leaving 10 bases between the germline ends. Germline assignment: CDR1 LGHNA and CDR2 YSLEER. This CDR3 spans 16 amino acids. For the CDR3, the DNA is TGCGCCAGCAGCCAAGTCCATAGGGCAGCCAAAAACATTCAGTACTTC. Translated: CASSQVHRAAKNIQYF.

The sample holds a few counts of this clone. The V gene is TRBV5-4, the J gene TRBJ2-2, with 7 bases matching TRBD2. The CDR3 consists of 16 residues. V was clipped by 2 bases and J by 7 bases; unmatched bases: 11. Germline values: CDR1 SGHNT, CDR2 YYREEE (reference sequence). The CDR3, as DNA: TGTGCCAGCAGCTTAAATCGATGGGCGGGGGACGGGGAGCTGTTTTTT. Translating it yields CASSLNRWAGDGELFF. The whole variable domain, filled in from reference TRBV5-4 and TRBJ2-2, reads ETGVTQSPTHLIKTRGQQVTLRCSSQSGHNTVSWYQQALGQGPQFIFQYYREEENGRGNFPPRFSGLQFPNYSSELNVNALELDDSALYLCASSLNRWAGDGELFFGEGSRLTVL.

The chain links TRBV10-2 to TRBJ1-4; D is uncertain. Germline assignment: CDR1 WSHSY and CDR2 SAAADI. The CDR3 runs 15 residues. The V end was cut by 5 bases, the J end by 8 bases, with 18 bases between. The CDR3 protein is CASSPTSPEYEKLFF. In nucleotides, the CDR3 is TGCGCCAGCAGTCCGACTTCCCCAGAGTACGAAAAACTGTTTTTT.

The gene calls are TRBV4-1 and TRBJ1-2; a weak D match, TRBD1 (5 bases). V was cut by 3 bases and J by 0 bases, with 11 bases left in between. The CDR3 totals 15 residues. Germline values: CDR1 MGHRA, CDR2 YSYEKL. CDR3 region: CASSHRDGSNYGYTF. DNA of the CDR3: TGCGCCAGCAGCCACCGGGACGGGTCTAACTATGGCTACACCTTC.